The TCR beta chain under discussion was sequenced for a study of Ad26.COV2.S vaccination and SARS-CoV-2 variants. Notes on the study in general: Those who received the vaccine showed greater spike-specific TCR breadth than those given placebo. Placebo recipients and vaccine recipients were similar in non-spike TCR breadth.

As to treatment: about 20 received Ad26.COV2.S at low or high dose, single or two shots; about 5 received placebo; per-sample allocation not given. Samples came from day 63 after the first vaccine or placebo injection. Turning to this clone: Its antigen remains unidentified.

CDR1 is WSHSY and CDR2 is SAAADI in the germline V gene. The germline V and J ends were trimmed by 4 bases and 7 bases, with 7 bases remaining between them. This CDR3 has 11 amino acids. Produced via immunoSEQ multiplex PCR; TCRdb's table is partial and in-frame only. The table lists about 350,000 clones, 86% of them singletons. J is TRBJ1-2 and V is TRBV10-2; D remains ambiguous. The receptor was isolated from a person between 18 and 59 years old who received the Ad26.COV2.S COVID-19 vaccine or a placebo. This material consisted of peripheral blood, taken in a trial of Ad26.COV2.S vaccine versus placebo. CDR3 nucleotide sequence: TGCGCCAGCAGTGCCTCAGGTGGCTACACCTTC. This gives the protein CASSASGGYTF.